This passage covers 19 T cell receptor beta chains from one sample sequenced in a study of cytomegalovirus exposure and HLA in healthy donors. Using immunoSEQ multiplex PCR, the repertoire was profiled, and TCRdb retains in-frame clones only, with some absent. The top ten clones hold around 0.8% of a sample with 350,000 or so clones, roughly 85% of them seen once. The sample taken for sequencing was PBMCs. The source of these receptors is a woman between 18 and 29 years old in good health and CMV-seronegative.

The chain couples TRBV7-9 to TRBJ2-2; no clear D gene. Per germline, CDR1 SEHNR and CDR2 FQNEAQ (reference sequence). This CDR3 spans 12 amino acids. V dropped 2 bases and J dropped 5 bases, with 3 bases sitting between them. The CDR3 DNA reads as TGTGCCAGCAGCTTATCAACCGGGGAGCTGTTTTTT. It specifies CASSLSTGELFF. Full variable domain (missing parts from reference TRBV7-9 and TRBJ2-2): DTGVSQNPRHKITKRGQNVTFRCDPISEHNRLYWYRQTLGQGPEFLTYFQNEAQLEKSRLLSDRFSAERPKGSFSTLEIQRTEQGDSAMYLCASSLSTGELFFGEGSRLTVL.

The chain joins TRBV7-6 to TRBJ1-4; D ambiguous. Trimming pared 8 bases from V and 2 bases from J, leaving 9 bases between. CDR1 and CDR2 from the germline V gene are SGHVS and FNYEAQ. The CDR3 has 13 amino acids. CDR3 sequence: CASAQATNEKLFF. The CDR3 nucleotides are TGTGCCAGCGCGCAGGCGACTAATGAAAAACTGTTTTTT.

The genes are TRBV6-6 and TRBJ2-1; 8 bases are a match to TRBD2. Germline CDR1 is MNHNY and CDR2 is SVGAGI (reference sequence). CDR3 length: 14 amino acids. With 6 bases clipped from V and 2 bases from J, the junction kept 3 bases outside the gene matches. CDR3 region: CASRSGSTYNEQFF. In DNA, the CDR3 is TGTGCCAGCAGAAGCGGGAGTACCTACAATGAGCAGTTCTTC.

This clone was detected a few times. The CDR3 here is CASSPQGPNEQYF. CDR3 nucleotide sequence: TGTGCCAGCAGCCCACAGGGGCCCAACGAGCAGTACTTC. This sequence joins TRBV7-2 and TRBJ2-7; TRBD1 aligns across 7 bases. There are 13 residues in the CDR3. Trimming cost V 5 bases and J 5 bases; bases outside gene matches: 6. The V gene's germline CDR1 is SGHTA and CDR2 FQGNSA.

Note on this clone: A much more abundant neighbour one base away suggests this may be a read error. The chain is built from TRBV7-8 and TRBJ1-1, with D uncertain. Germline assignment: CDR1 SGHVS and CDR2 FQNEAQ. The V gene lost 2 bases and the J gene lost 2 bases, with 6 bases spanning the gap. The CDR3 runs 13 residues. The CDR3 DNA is TGTGCCAGCAGCTTACAACAAAACACTGAAGCTTTCTTT. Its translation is CASSLQQNTEAFF.

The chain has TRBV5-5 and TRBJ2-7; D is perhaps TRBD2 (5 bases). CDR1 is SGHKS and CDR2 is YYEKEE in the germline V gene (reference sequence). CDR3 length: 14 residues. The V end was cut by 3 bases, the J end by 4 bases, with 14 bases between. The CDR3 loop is CASSSPGIVYEQYF. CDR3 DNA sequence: TGTGCCAGCAGCTCCCCCGGGATAGTTTACGAGCAGTACTTC.

CDR3 amino acids: CASSQVLAEDYEQYF. DNA of the CDR3: TGTGCCAGCAGCCAAGTGCTAGCGGAGGACTACGAGCAGTACTTC. The chain has TRBV4-2 and TRBJ2-7, with TRBD2 matching over 7 bases. This CDR3 contains 15 residues. Unmatched junction bases numbered 6, after V lost 1 base and J lost 3 bases. In germline, CDR1 is LGHNA, CDR2 YNFKEQ.

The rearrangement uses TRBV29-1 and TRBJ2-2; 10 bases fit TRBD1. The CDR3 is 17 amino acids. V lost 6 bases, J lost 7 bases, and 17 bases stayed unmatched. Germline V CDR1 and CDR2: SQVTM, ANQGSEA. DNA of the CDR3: TGCAGCGTCGCTGGACGAGCTGGGACAGGGGTCAACGGGGAGCTGTTTTTT. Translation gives CSVAGRAGTGVNGELFF.

This CDR3 is CSVRGTSGGPTDTQYF. The CDR3 region has the DNA TGCAGCGTTAGAGGGACTAGCGGGGGGCCCACAGATACGCAGTATTTT. This sequence joins TRBV29-1 and TRBJ2-3; 15 bases fit TRBD2. CDR3 size: 16 residues. The J segment lost 2 bases and the V segment lost 5 bases, leaving 5 bases of the junction unmatched. The V gene's germline CDR1 is SQVTM and CDR2 ANQGSEA.

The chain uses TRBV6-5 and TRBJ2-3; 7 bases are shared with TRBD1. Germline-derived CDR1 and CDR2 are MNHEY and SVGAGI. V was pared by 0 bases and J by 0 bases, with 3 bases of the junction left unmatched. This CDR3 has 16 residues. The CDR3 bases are TGTGCCAGCAGTTACTCGGGGACAGCTAGCACAGATACGCAGTATTTT. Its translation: CASSYSGTASTDTQYF.

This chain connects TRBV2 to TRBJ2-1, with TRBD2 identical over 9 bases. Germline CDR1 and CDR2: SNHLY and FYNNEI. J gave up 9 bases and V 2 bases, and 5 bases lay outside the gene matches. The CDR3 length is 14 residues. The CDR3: CASSEIGSGSEQFF. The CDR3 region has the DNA TGTGCCAGCAGTGAAATCGGTAGCGGGAGTGAGCAGTTCTTC.

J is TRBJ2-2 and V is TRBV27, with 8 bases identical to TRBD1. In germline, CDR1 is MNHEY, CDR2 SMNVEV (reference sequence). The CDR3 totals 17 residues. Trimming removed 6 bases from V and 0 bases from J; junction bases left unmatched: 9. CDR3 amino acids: CASSRAGQGTNTGELFF. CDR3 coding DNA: TGTGCCAGCAGCCGAGCTGGACAGGGAACGAACACCGGGGAGCTGTTTTTT.

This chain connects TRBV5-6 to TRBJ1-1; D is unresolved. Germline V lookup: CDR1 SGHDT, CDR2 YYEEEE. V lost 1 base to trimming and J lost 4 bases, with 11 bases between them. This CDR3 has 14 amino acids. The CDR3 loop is CASSLSRPSTEAFF. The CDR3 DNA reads TGTGCCAGCAGCTTGTCCAGGCCCTCCACTGAAGCTTTCTTT.

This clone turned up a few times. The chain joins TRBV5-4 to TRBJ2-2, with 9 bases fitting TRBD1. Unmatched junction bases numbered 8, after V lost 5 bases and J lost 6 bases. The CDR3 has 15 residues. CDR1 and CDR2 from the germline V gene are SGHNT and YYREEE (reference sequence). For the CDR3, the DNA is TGTGCCAGCAGTTTACAACAGGGGGCCGCCGGGGAGCTGTTTTTT. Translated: CASSLQQGAAGELFF.

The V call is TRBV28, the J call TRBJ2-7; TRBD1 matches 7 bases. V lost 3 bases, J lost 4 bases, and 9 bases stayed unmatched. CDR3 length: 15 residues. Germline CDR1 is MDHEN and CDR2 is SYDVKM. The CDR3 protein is CASSFPGTARYEQYF. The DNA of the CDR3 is TGTGCCAGCAGTTTCCCCGGGACAGCTCGGTACGAGCAGTACTTC.

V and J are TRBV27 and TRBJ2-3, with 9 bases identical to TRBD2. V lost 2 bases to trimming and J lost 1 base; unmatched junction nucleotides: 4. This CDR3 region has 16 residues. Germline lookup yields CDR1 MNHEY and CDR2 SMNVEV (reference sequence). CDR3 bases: TGTGCCAGCAGTTTACTGGCTAGCGGGGGCACAGATACGCAGTATTTT. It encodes CASSLLASGGTDTQYF.

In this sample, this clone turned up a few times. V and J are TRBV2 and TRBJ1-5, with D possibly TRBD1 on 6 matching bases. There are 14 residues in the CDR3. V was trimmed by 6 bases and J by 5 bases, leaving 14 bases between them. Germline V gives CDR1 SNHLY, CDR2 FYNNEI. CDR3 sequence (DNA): TGTGCCAGCAGAGTACAGGGTGGTTATCAGCCCCAGCATTTT. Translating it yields CASRVQGGYQPQHF.

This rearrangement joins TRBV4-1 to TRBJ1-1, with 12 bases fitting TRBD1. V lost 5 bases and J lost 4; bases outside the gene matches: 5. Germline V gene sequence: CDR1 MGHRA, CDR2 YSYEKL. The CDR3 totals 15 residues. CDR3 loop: CASSTGTGGVTEAFF. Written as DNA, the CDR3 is TGCGCCAGCAGCACAGGGACAGGGGGCGTCACTGAAGCTTTCTTT.

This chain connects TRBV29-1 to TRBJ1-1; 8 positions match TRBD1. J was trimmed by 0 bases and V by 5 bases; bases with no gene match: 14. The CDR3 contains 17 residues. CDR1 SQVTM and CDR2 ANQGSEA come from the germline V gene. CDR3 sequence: CSVSKDRAGWLNTEAFF. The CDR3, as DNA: TGCAGCGTTTCAAAGGACAGGGCTGGATGGTTGAACACTGAAGCTTTCTTT.